These 2 T cell receptor beta chains were sequenced from one sample in a study of blood T cell repertoires in COVID-19. Profiled with immunoSEQ multiplex PCR; TCRdb holds only in-frame clones, not every one. This sample yields roughly 400,000 clones, of which 80% to 90% are seen a single time; under 3% belongs to the top ten. What was sequenced was peripheral blood. The receptors shown here come from a woman in her sixties or seventies with COVID-19, enrolled during active disease.

This chain links TRBV7-3 with TRBJ1-1, with 10 bases aligning to TRBD1. There are 16 residues in the CDR3. With 5 bases clipped from V and 4 bases from J, the junction kept 10 bases outside the gene matches. Germline V gene lookup returns CDR1 SGHTA and CDR2 FQGTGA. CDR3 in DNA: TGTGCCAGCAGCACCCAAAGGGGACAGGGGCCCACTGAAGCTTTCTTT. As protein: CASSTQRGQGPTEAFF.

Written as DNA, the CDR3 is TGTGCCAGCAGCGTATACGACAGGGGGCACACTGAAGCTTTCTTT. This translates into CASSVYDRGHTEAFF. The V gene is TRBV9, the J gene TRBJ1-1; 10 bases map to TRBD1. Trimming removed 1 base from V and 3 bases from J; junction bases left unmatched: 3. Germline V lookup: CDR1 SGDLS, CDR2 YYNGEE. This CDR3 region has 15 residues.